Following are 20 T cell receptor beta chains from one sample sequenced in a study of vaccination effects on CD4 cells after COVID-19. For these receptors, no antigen is known. In the ViraFEST assay, antigen-specific CD4+ clonotypes were identified by expansion after peptide-pool stimulation. Following 10 days of culture, CD4+ T cells were isolated. Having tested negative for nucleocapsid antibodies, the vaccine recipients showed no prior SARS-CoV-2 infection. The repertoire was sequenced with immunoSEQ multiplex PCR; TCRdb's copy has only in-frame clones and lacks some. Of tens of thousands of clones detected, 65% to 80% appear once; the ten largest clones hold 2.5% to 3.5%. This sample comprised CD4+ T cells from PBMCs cultured with HCoV-NL63 spike peptides, obtained before COVID-19 vaccination. These TCRs come from a human donor who received a COVID-19 vaccine.

The chain links TRBV25-1 to TRBJ1-4; D remains ambiguous. The ends were cut back, 6 bases at V and 4 bases at J, with 6 bases in the middle. There are 12 residues in the CDR3. The germline V gene has CDR1 MGHDK and CDR2 SYGVNS. CDR3 coding DNA: TGTGCCAGCAGATTAGTTAATGAAAAACTGTTTTTT. This encodes CASRLVNEKLFF.

This clone was seen a handful of times. The chain has TRBV7-3 and TRBJ2-3, with a weak D call TRBD2 (5 bases). The germline V and J ends were trimmed by 4 bases and 4 bases, with 9 bases remaining between them. The germline gives CDR1 SGHTA, CDR2 FQGTGA. This CDR3 contains 13 residues. The CDR3 region is CASSSTTSDTQYF. The CDR3 region has the DNA TGTGCCAGCAGCTCGACTACCTCAGATACGCAGTATTTT.

V and J are TRBV6-5 and TRBJ1-6; 10 bases map to TRBD1. CDR3 length: 13 amino acids. V gave up 6 bases and J gave up 7 bases; unmatched junction bases: 0. Germline CDR1 is MNHEY and CDR2 is SVGAGI. CDR3 sequence (DNA): TGTGCCAGCAGGGACAGGGGGAATTCACCCCTCCACTTT. Translation: CASRDRGNSPLHF.

This clone was seen only a few times. DNA of the CDR3: TGTGCCAGCAGCCAAGAGCCAGGGGGCTATCAGCCCCAGCATTTT. Its translation: CASSQEPGGYQPQHF. The chain combines TRBV3-1 (or the pseudogene TRBV3-2) with TRBJ1-5, with 8 bases fitting TRBD1. This CDR3 is built from 15 residues. Germline V gives CDR1 LGHDT, CDR2 YNNKEL (reference sequence). V trimming: 0 bases; J trimming: 5 bases; junction bases outside the gene matches: 3.

V is TRBV7-9 and J is TRBJ1-3, with 7 bases that match TRBD1. The germline V gene encodes CDR1 SEHNR and CDR2 FQNEAQ (reference sequence). Losses at the gene ends were 6 bases for V and 3 bases for J; bases not matched to a gene: 8. This CDR3 has 15 amino acids. CDR3 residues: CASSSTGHGGNTIYF. DNA of the CDR3: TGTGCCAGCAGTTCGACAGGGCATGGTGGAAACACCATATATTTT.

The chain joins TRBV6-5 to TRBJ2-7; the D is unclear. CDR1 is MNHEY and CDR2 is SVGAGI in the germline V gene. The CDR3 has 12 residues. V lost 8 bases to trimming and J lost 1 base, with 9 bases between them. CDR3: CASVTGSYEQYV. The CDR3 bases are TGTGCCAGCGTCACTGGTTCCTACGAGCAGTACGTC.

The chain combines TRBV19 with TRBJ2-4; 10 bases line up with TRBD2. The CDR3 consists of 18 residues. V trimming: 3 bases; J trimming: 1 base; junction bases outside the gene matches: 9. CDR1 and CDR2 (germline): LNHDA, SQIVND (reference sequence). CDR3 nucleotides: TGTGCCAGTAGTATCAATCAGCGGGGGGGCTCGGCCAAAAACATTCAGTACTTC. It codes for CASSINQRGGSAKNIQYF. The whole variable domain, remainder taken from reference TRBV19 and TRBJ2-4, is DGGITQSPKYLFRKEGQNVTLSCEQNLNHDAMYWYRQDPGQGLRLIYYSQIVNDFQKGDIAEGYSVSREKKESFPLTVTSAQKNPTAFYLCASSINQRGGSAKNIQYFGAGTRLSVL.

CDR3 sequence (DNA): TGTGCCAGTAGTAGAACGGGGAGTCGTGCAGATACGCAGTATTTT. Translated, it gives CASSRTGSRADTQYF. This chain uses TRBV19 with TRBJ2-3; possibly TRBD2 for D (5 bases). V was pared by 4 bases and J by 4 bases, with 15 bases between. This CDR3 contains 15 residues. Germline CDR1 is LNHDA and CDR2 is SQIVND (reference sequence).

The chain links TRBV7-2 to TRBJ2-5; D gene uncertain. Germline V gene lookup returns CDR1 SGHTA and CDR2 FQGNSA. Trimming stripped 0 bases from V and 3 bases from J, with 8 bases between. The CDR3 consists of 14 residues. CDR3 protein: CASSLARAEETQYF. In nucleotides, the CDR3 is TGTGCCAGCAGCTTAGCTCGTGCTGAAGAGACCCAGTACTTC.

Only a few counts were recorded for this clone. J is TRBJ1-5 and V is TRBV4-1; TRBD1 matches at 7 bases. The J segment lost 4 bases and the V segment lost 4 bases, leaving 7 bases of the junction unmatched. The CDR3 covers 15 residues. CDR1 is MGHRA and CDR2 is YSYEKL in the germline V gene. CDR3 sequence: CASSPAGTANQPQHF. The CDR3 nucleotides read TGCGCCAGCAGCCCTGCGGGGACAGCTAATCAGCCCCAGCATTTT.

The CDR3 here is CATSDTGNTEAFF. CDR3 bases: TGTGCCACCAGTGACACAGGAAACACTGAAGCTTTCTTT. The V gene is TRBV24-1, the J gene TRBJ1-1; D perhaps matches TRBD1 (5 bases). This CDR3 spans 13 amino acids. CDR1 is KGHDR and CDR2 is SFDVKD in the germline V gene. Trimming left V 4 bases short and J 2 bases short, with 7 bases between.

The V gene is TRBV10-2, the J gene TRBJ2-1; D gene ambiguous. The CDR3 extends over 11 amino acids. CDR1 and CDR2 from the germline V gene are WSHSY and SAAADI. The germline V and J ends were trimmed by 3 bases and 4 bases, with 1 base remaining between them. Here the CDR3 reads CASSDYNEQFF. DNA of the CDR3: TGCGCCAGCAGTGATTACAATGAGCAGTTCTTC.

The chain joins TRBV7-2 to TRBJ1-5, with D possibly being TRBD1 (5 bases). Germline-derived CDR1 and CDR2 are SGHTA and FQGNSA. Trimming stripped 5 bases from V and 4 bases from J, with 12 bases between. The CDR3 is made up of 14 amino acids. The CDR3 DNA follows: TGTGCCAGCAGCCCCAGGGTGGGGAATCAGCCCCAGCATTTT. Translated, it gives CASSPRVGNQPQHF.

This CDR3 reads CASSPAVRSGYTF. CDR3 nucleotide sequence: TGTGCCAGCTCACCAGCGGTGAGAAGTGGCTACACCTTC. The V and J genes are TRBV18 and TRBJ1-2; no firm D call. V lost 2 bases and J 7 bases, leaving 11 bases between the germline ends. The length of the CDR3 is 13 residues. The germline V gene has CDR1 KGHSH and CDR2 LQKENI.

This clone occurred a few times. This chain connects TRBV30 to TRBJ1-3; possible D gene TRBD1, 6 bases. Trimming left V 2 bases short and J 1 base short, with 9 bases between. Per germline, CDR1 GTSNPN and CDR2 SVGIG (reference sequence). The CDR3 is made up of 14 amino acids. The CDR3 protein is CAWSRGGSGNTIYF. The CDR3 DNA reads as TGTGCCTGGAGTAGAGGGGGATCTGGAAACACCATATATTTT.

The chain is built from TRBV28 and TRBJ2-7; weak D call: TRBD1 (5 bases). CDR3 size: 14 residues. Per germline, CDR1 MDHEN and CDR2 SYDVKM. V was shortened by 6 bases and J by 3 bases, with 15 bases between the two germline ends. CDR3 sequence (DNA): TGTGCCAGCAGCCCCGGTGGGGCCCACTACGAGCAGTACGTC. Amino acid sequence: CASSPGGAHYEQYV.

The chain has TRBV15 and TRBJ1-2; unclear D gene. Trimming took 0 bases from V and 5 from J, leaving 13 bases between them. Looked up from germline, CDR1 is LNHNV and CDR2 is YYDKDF (reference sequence). The CDR3 spans 15 residues. CDR3 DNA sequence: TGTGCCACCAGCAGAGATTCGTGGGCCTCTTATGGCTACACCTTC. It translates to CATSRDSWASYGYTF.

The chain links TRBV9 to TRBJ1-2; D is unresolved. V was shortened by 4 bases and J by 6 bases, with 19 bases between the two germline ends. The CDR3 has 15 residues. Germline V gene data show CDR1 as SGDLS and CDR2 as YYNGEE. The CDR3 DNA is TGTGCCAGCAGCCCAGAAGGCCAGCAACGGGATGGCTACACCTTC. Amino acids: CASSPEGQQRDGYTF.

J is TRBJ1-1 and V is TRBV2; 7 nucleotides match TRBD1. The CDR3 consists of 16 residues. Germline trimming cut 5 bases from V and 5 bases from J; bases unmatched to any gene: 14. The germline V gene has CDR1 SNHLY and CDR2 FYNNEI. As DNA, the CDR3 is TGTGCCAGCAGTTTTATGAGAGGAGGGGGCTCAACTGAAGCTTTCTTT. Translated: CASSFMRGGGSTEAFF.

The V and J genes are TRBV10-3 and TRBJ2-5, with TRBD2 matching 8 bases. V shed 5 bases, J shed 2 bases, and the junction held 10 bases outside the gene matches. The CDR3 consists of 16 residues. Germline V CDR1 and CDR2: ENHRY, SYGVKD. CDR3 sequence reads: CAISFKGGGRQETQYF. Here the CDR3 DNA reads TGTGCCATCAGTTTTAAGGGCGGGGGGCGTCAAGAGACCCAGTACTTC.